Below are 6 T cell receptor beta chains sequenced from a single sample in a study of blood T cells in healthy people across ages. For the second PCR, which ran for about 6 to 11 cycles, a sample-barcoded 5' primer and a J-beta primer mix were used. One entry per CDR3 protein results from TCRdb running MiXCR on the 5' RACE reads. The table lists hundreds of thousands of distinct CDR3 sequences, around 41% of them singletons. Sequencing input: blood. These receptors were collected from a man older than 75 in good health.

The chain joins TRBV12-3 or TRBV12-4 to TRBJ2-3, with 7 bases matching TRBD2. The CDR3 runs 15 residues. Germline trimming cut 3 bases from V and 4 bases from J; bases unmatched to any gene: 7. The CDR3 bases are TGTGCCAGCAGTTTTAGAAAGCGGGGTGCAGATACGCAGTATTTT. It yields the protein CASSFRKRGADTQYF.

This clonotype turned up a few times. The chain employs TRBV5-1 and TRBJ1-1; no clear D gene. The CDR3 is 13 residues long. Germline loops: CDR1 SGHRS, CDR2 YFSETQ. V was shortened by 4 bases and J by 2 bases, with 9 bases between the two germline ends. CDR3 nucleotides: TGCGCCAGCAGCAACGGATTAAACACTGAAGCTTTCTTT. Protein product: CASSNGLNTEAFF.

This clonotype was picked up a small number of times. Written as DNA, the CDR3 is TGTGCCAGCAGCTTAGGGGGACTAGCGGGGGGAGGAGAGACCCAGTACTTC. Protein sequence: CASSLGGLAGGGETQYF. V usage is TRBV7-2 and J usage is TRBJ2-5, with 15 nucleotides matching TRBD2. The CDR3 length is 17 residues. V shed 1 base, J shed 4 bases, and the junction held 4 bases outside the gene matches. Looked up from germline, CDR1 is SGHTA and CDR2 is FQGNSA. Supplemented by reference TRBV7-2 and TRBJ2-5, the full variable domain reads GAGVSQSPSNKVTEKGKDVELRCDPISGHTALYWYRQSLGQGLEFLIYFQGNSAPDKSGLPSDRFSAERTGGSVSTLTIQRTQQEDSAVYLCASSLGGLAGGGETQYFGPGTRLLVL.

This clonotype was seen a handful of times. V gene TRBV7-3 combines with J gene TRBJ2-7; maybe TRBD2 (5 bases). The CDR3 consists of 13 residues. Trimming stripped 3 bases from V and 6 bases from J, with 12 bases between. Germline values: CDR1 SGHTA, CDR2 FQGTGA. The CDR3 loop is CASSLGGLGEQYF. CDR3 DNA: TGTGCCAGCAGCTTGGGCGGACTTGGCGAGCAGTACTTC.

The chain uses TRBV20-1 and TRBJ2-5; D perhaps matches TRBD2 (5 bases). V lost 6 bases and J lost 2, with 16 bases in between. Germline V gene data show CDR1 as DFQATT and CDR2 as SNEGSKA (reference sequence). The CDR3 runs 14 residues. Here the CDR3 reads CSALSRGDQETQYF. The CDR3 DNA reads as TGCAGTGCGCTGAGCCGGGGAGATCAAGAGACCCAGTACTTC.

The chain employs TRBV12-5 and TRBJ1-1; 7 bases line up with TRBD1. There are 14 residues in the CDR3. Germline V lookup: CDR1 LGHNT, CDR2 FRNRAP. Losses at the gene ends were 2 bases for V and 1 base for J; bases not matched to a gene: 1. Here the CDR3 reads CASGLQGGNTEAFF. In DNA, the CDR3 is TGTGCTAGTGGTTTGCAGGGGGGGAACACTGAAGCTTTCTTT.